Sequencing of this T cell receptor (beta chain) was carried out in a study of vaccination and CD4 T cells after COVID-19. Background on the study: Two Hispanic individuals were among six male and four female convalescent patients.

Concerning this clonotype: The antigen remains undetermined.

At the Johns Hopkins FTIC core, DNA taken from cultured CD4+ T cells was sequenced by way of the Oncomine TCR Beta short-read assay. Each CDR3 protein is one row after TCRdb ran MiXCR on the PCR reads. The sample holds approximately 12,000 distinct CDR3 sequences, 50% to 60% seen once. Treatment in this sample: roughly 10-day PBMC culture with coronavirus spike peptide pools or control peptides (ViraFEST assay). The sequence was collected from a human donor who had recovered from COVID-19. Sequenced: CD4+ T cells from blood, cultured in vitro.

CDR3 sequence (DNA): TGTGCCAGCACCCCTAGCGGAAACACAGATACGCAGTATTTT. Translated, it gives CASTPSGNTDTQYF. The rearrangement uses TRBV9 and TRBJ2-3; 7 positions match TRBD2. The germline CDR1 and CDR2 sequences are SGDLS and YYNGEE. Trimming removed 6 bases from V and 2 bases from J; junction bases left unmatched: 6. The CDR3 totals 14 residues.